The rows below give T cell receptor beta chains drawn from one sample of a study of blood T cell repertoires in COVID-19. The assay was immunoSEQ multiplex PCR, and TCRdb's table has in-frame clones only and misses some. The sample has 250,000 or so clones, 90% seen once; the top ten hold 4.1%. Material for sequencing was PBMCs or T cells enriched from blood (not recorded which). The receptors come from a woman in her 30s with acute COVID-19. The CDR3 runs from the conserved cysteine through the conserved F or W. D genes are given only for firm matches. The size of a clone is reported for some rows only, either as once, few or many, or as a class for expanded clones.

j_call | d_call | cdr3_length | v_call | clone_size | cdr3_aa | cdr3_nt
TRBJ2-2 | - | 14 | TRBV7-6 | - | CASSSRGGGGELFF | TGTGCCAGCAGCTCCCGTGGGGGAGGCGGGGAGCTGTTTTTT
TRBJ2-1 | TRBD2 | 15 | TRBV18 | - | CASSPRAGGTNEQFF | TGTGCCAGCTCACCACGGGCGGGAGGTACTAATGAGCAGTTCTTC
TRBJ2-1 | TRBD2 | 15 | TRBV3-1/TRBV3-2 | - | CASSQGLAGAGGQFF | TGTGCCAGCAGCCAAGGACTAGCGGGAGCCGGGGGGCAGTTCTTC
TRBJ2-7 | TRBD1 | 17 | TRBV4-1 | - | CASSQESGTGDHYEQYF | TGCGCCAGCAGCCAAGAATCCGGGACAGGGGACCACTACGAGCAGTACTTC
TRBJ1-5 | - | 16 | TRBV28 | once | CASSLWGGSDNQPQHF | TGTGCCAGCAGTCTTTGGGGGGGCTCGGACAATCAGCCCCAGCATTTT
TRBJ2-3 | - | 15 | TRBV15 | - | CATSRGPGVTDTQYF | TGTGCCACCAGCAGAGGTCCGGGAGTCACAGATACGCAGTATTTT
TRBJ1-3 | - | 15 | TRBV4-2 | - | CASSITQESGNTIYF | TGTGCCAGCAGTATCACACAGGAGTCTGGAAACACCATATATTTT
TRBJ2-1 | - | 13 | TRBV7-2 | - | CASSSNRNYPQFF | TGTGCCAGCAGCTCGAACAGGAACTATCCGCAGTTCTTC
TRBJ2-1 | TRBD2 | 15 | TRBV2 | - | CASSQLAGGYNEQFF | TGTGCCAGCAGTCAACTAGCGGGAGGCTACAATGAGCAGTTCTTC
TRBJ2-2 | - | 11 | TRBV2 | - | CASRGGGELFF | TGTGCCAGCAGGGGGGGCGGGGAGCTGTTTTTT
TRBJ1-5 | - | 13 | TRBV27 | - | CASSLSYGQPQHF | TGTGCCAGCAGTTTATCCTACGGTCAGCCCCAGCATTTT
TRBJ1-3 | - | 14 | TRBV7-9 | - | CASSLGRPGNTIYF | TGTGCCAGCAGCTTAGGGCGGCCTGGAAACACCATATATTTT
TRBJ1-3 | TRBD1 | 15 | TRBV2 | - | CASSETGRSGNTIYF | TGTGCCAGCAGTGAGACAGGGCGGTCTGGAAACACCATATATTTT
TRBJ1-5 | TRBD1 | 18 | TRBV27 | - | CASSFSGTGGPGNQPQHF | TGTGCCAGCAGTTTCTCCGGGACAGGGGGCCCGGGCAATCAGCCCCAGCATTTT
TRBJ1-1 | - | 15 | TRBV28 | - | CASSFLGTSNTEAFF | TGTGCCAGCAGTTTTCTTGGCACCTCGAACACTGAAGCTTTCTTT
TRBJ2-6 | TRBD2 | 20 | TRBV4-2 | - | CASSHGTSGDSLSGANVLTF | TGTGCCAGCAGCCACGGGACTAGCGGGGATTCCCTCTCTGGGGCCAACGTCCTGACTTTC
TRBJ2-5 | TRBD2 | 14 | TRBV11-1 | - | CASSAFSGSETQYF | TGTGCCAGCAGCGCTTTTAGCGGGAGTGAGACCCAGTACTTC
TRBJ2-7 | - | 15 | TRBV6-4 | - | CASRVQGHRRWEQYF | TGTGCCAGCAGAGTACAGGGTCATAGGCGCTGGGAGCAGTACTTC
TRBJ2-2 | TRBD2 | 17 | TRBV5-5 | - | CASSWGLAGGRTGELFF | TGTGCCAGCAGCTGGGGACTAGCGGGAGGGCGAACCGGGGAGCTGTTTTTT
TRBJ2-5 | TRBD2 | 16 | TRBV29-1 | - | CSVEGDSGRAIETQYF | TGCAGCGTTGAAGGTGATAGCGGGAGGGCCATCGAGACCCAGTACTTC
TRBJ2-1 | - | 16 | TRBV12-5 | - | CASGLVGLADSYEQFF | TGTGCTAGTGGTTTGGTGGGCCTAGCGGACAGTTATGAGCAGTTCTTC
TRBJ2-7 | - | 15 | TRBV11-3 | - | CASSLGSGDSYEQYF | TGTGCCAGCAGCTTAGGTAGCGGTGATTCCTACGAGCAGTACTTC
TRBJ2-2 | TRBD2 | 16 | TRBV27 | once | CASSLSSGSWTGELFF | TGTGCCAGCAGTTTAAGTAGCGGGAGTTGGACCGGGGAGCTGTTTTTT
TRBJ2-5 | TRBD2 | 18 | TRBV5-8 | - | CASSRYPKRTSGEETQYF | TGTGCCAGCAGCCGTTACCCAAAAAGGACTAGCGGAGAAGAGACCCAGTACTTC
TRBJ1-1 | - | 14 | TRBV4-1 | - | CASTQELLNTEAFF | TGCGCCAGCACCCAAGAACTGTTGAACACTGAAGCTTTCTTT
TRBJ1-5 | TRBD1 | 15 | TRBV30 | - | CAWSAGTGGNQPQHF | TGTGCCTGGAGTGCAGGGACAGGGGGCAATCAGCCCCAGCATTTT
TRBJ1-1 | - | 14 | TRBV6-5 | - | CASSYSSGGTEAFF | TGTGCCAGCAGTTACTCTTCGGGGGGGACTGAAGCTTTCTTT
TRBJ2-1 | TRBD1 | 16 | TRBV7-9 | - | CASSPLTGGPYNEQFF | TGTGCCAGCAGCCCACTGACAGGGGGACCCTACAATGAGCAGTTCTTC
TRBJ2-7 | TRBD2 | 16 | TRBV29-1 | - | CSVEDRPGGPSYEQYF | TGCAGCGTTGAAGATCGCCCGGGAGGTCCCTCCTACGAGCAGTACTTC
TRBJ1-2 | - | 13 | TRBV5-1 | - | CASSLNPSYGYTF | TGCGCCAGCAGCTTGAATCCCTCCTATGGCTACACCTTC
TRBJ1-5 | - | 18 | TRBV10-3 | - | CAISEDGGVNQRDQPQHF | TGTGCCATCAGTGAGGATGGGGGGGTCAACCAAAGAGATCAGCCCCAGCATTTT
TRBJ2-2 | - | 13 | TRBV5-6 | - | CASQPQGHGELFF | TGTGCCAGTCAACCCCAGGGTCACGGGGAGCTGTTTTTT
TRBJ2-1 | TRBD1 | 17 | TRBV7-9 | - | CASSPGDRGPSYNEQFF | TGTGCCAGCAGCCCAGGGGACAGGGGGCCTTCGTACAATGAGCAGTTCTTC
TRBJ2-7 | TRBD2 | 16 | TRBV6-1 | - | CASSEAGLAEIYEQYF | TGTGCCAGCAGTGAAGCGGGACTAGCTGAGATCTACGAGCAGTACTTC
TRBJ2-7 | TRBD1 | 13 | TRBV2 | - | CASTGGSSYEQYF | TGTGCCAGCACAGGGGGCAGCTCCTACGAGCAGTACTTC
TRBJ2-2 | - | 18 | TRBV5-1 | - | CASSLFGLFGTVAGELFF | TGCGCCAGCAGCTTGTTTGGGCTCTTCGGTACTGTGGCCGGGGAGCTGTTTTTT
TRBJ1-2 | TRBD1 | 14 | TRBV2 | - | CASSSRGQGSSYTF | TGTGCCAGCAGTTCAAGAGGACAGGGAAGTTCCTACACCTTC
TRBJ1-4 | TRBD1 | 15 | TRBV7-3 | - | CASSLSGTANEKLFF | TGTGCCAGCAGCTTATCCGGGACAGCAAATGAAAAACTGTTTTTT
TRBJ2-2 | TRBD1 | 17 | TRBV4-3 | once | CASSQETDRANTGELFF | TGCGCCAGCAGCCAAGAAACGGACAGGGCTAACACCGGGGAGCTGTTTTTT
TRBJ2-1 | - | 15 | TRBV9 | - | CASSPGASSYNEQFF | TGTGCCAGCAGCCCAGGCGCCAGCTCCTACAATGAGCAGTTCTTC
TRBJ2-7 | - | 16 | TRBV3-1/TRBV3-2 | - | CASSQDFGESSYEQYF | TGTGCCAGCAGCCAAGATTTCGGGGAGAGCTCCTACGAGCAGTACTTC
TRBJ1-5 | - | 15 | TRBV10-3 | few | CAISVEGGKNQPQHF | TGTGCCATCAGTGTGGAAGGGGGAAAAAATCAGCCCCAGCATTTT
TRBJ2-3 | - | 14 | TRBV6-2/TRBV6-3 | - | CASSQTSAPDTQYF | TGTGCCAGCAGTCAGACTAGTGCCCCAGATACGCAGTATTTT
TRBJ1-1 | - | 13 | TRBV6-5 | - | CASSYRANTEAFF | TGTGCCAGCAGTTACCGAGCGAACACTGAAGCTTTCTTT
TRBJ2-1 | TRBD2 | 16 | TRBV7-2 | - | CASSPRAGGPGDEQFF | TGTGCCAGCAGCCCCCGGGCGGGAGGGCCGGGCGATGAGCAGTTCTTC
TRBJ2-7 | TRBD1 | 14 | TRBV5-6 | - | CASSSPGQNYEQYF | TGTGCCAGCAGCTCTCCGGGACAGAACTACGAGCAGTACTTC
TRBJ2-2 | - | 14 | TRBV11-3 | - | CASSPQGNTGELFF | TGTGCCAGCAGCCCCCAGGGGAACACCGGGGAGCTGTTTTTT
TRBJ2-7 | - | 14 | TRBV27 | - | CASRSRESLYEQYF | TGTGCCAGCAGAAGCCGAGAGTCTCTCTACGAGCAGTACTTC
TRBJ2-7 | - | 16 | TRBV10-1 | - | CASSESRAGYSYEQYF | TGCGCCAGCAGTGAGTCACGTGCAGGATACTCCTACGAGCAGTACTTC
TRBJ2-7 | - | 15 | TRBV4-1 | - | CASSQDLGTPYEQYF | TGCGCCAGCAGCCAAGACCTCGGGACACCCTACGAGCAGTACTTC
TRBJ2-1 | TRBD2 | 17 | TRBV18 | - | CASSPPPSSGRANEQFF | TGTGCCAGCTCACCACCGCCCAGTAGCGGGAGGGCGAATGAGCAGTTCTTC
TRBJ2-1 | - | 14 | TRBV30 | - | CAWTRLGGLREQFF | TGTGCCTGGACGAGACTAGGCGGTCTTAGGGAGCAGTTCTTC
TRBJ2-5 | - | 13 | TRBV15 | - | CATREQAQETQYF | TGTGCCACCAGGGAACAGGCTCAAGAGACCCAGTACTTC
TRBJ1-5 | - | 12 | TRBV28 | - | CASSSAGQPQHF | TGTGCCAGCAGTTCAGCAGGTCAGCCCCAGCATTTT
TRBJ2-7 | TRBD2 | 16 | TRBV28 | - | CASSFPPGTSEYEQYF | TGTGCCAGCAGTTTTCCCCCGGGCACTAGCGAATACGAGCAGTACTTC
TRBJ2-7 | TRBD2 | 15 | TRBV10-2 | - | CASSESRGGSYEQYF | TGCGCCAGCAGTGAGTCGCGGGGGGGGTCCTACGAGCAGTACTTC
TRBJ2-7 | TRBD2 | 16 | TRBV7-9 | - | CASSSDVMSGTYEQYF | TGTGCCAGCAGCTCAGATGTGATGAGCGGGACCTACGAGCAGTACTTC
TRBJ2-3 | - | 10 | TRBV20-1 | - | CSAEWDTQYF | TGCAGCGCCGAGTGGGATACGCAGTATTTT
TRBJ2-1 | - | 11 | TRBV5-1 | - | CASSEANEQFF | TGCGCCAGCAGCGAGGCCAATGAGCAGTTCTTC